This note documents a single T cell receptor (beta chain) sequence. The antigen is undetermined. The CDR3 extends over 10 amino acids. Germline CDR1 MGHDK, CDR2 SYGVNS. V was trimmed by 8 bases and J by 5 bases, leaving 6 bases between them. The data stem from a study of cytomegalovirus exposure and HLA in healthy donors. The wider study: In a later analysis, the roughly 130 validation repertoires were reported to have used the same platform as the 600 to 700 first-cohort repertoires. General observations from the study: Investigators reported 164 TCR beta chains as tied to cytomegalovirus.

Some clones are missing from TCRdb's copy, which holds only in-frame ones; the method was immunoSEQ multiplex PCR. The sample contains 100,000 to 150,000 clones, over 85% of which appear only once. The clonotype was recovered from a woman under 30 in good health and CMV-seronegative. The sample comprised PBMCs. The chain recombines TRBV25-1 with TRBJ2-5; D unresolved. Here the CDR3 reads CASGWETQYF. In DNA form, the CDR3 reads TGTGCCAGCGGCTGGGAGACCCAGTACTTC. Looking up the rest from reference TRBV25-1 and TRBJ2-5 gives the full variable domain: EADIYQTPRYLVIGTGKKITLECSQTMGHDKMYWYQQDPGMELHLIHYSYGVNSTEKGDLSSESTVSRIRTEHFPLTLESARPSHTSQYLCASGWETQYFGPGTRLLVL.